This T cell receptor beta chain was observed in a study of shared clonotypes between healthy human individuals. Findings and caveats of the study: Donor scarcity curtailed the genetic and exposure-history diversity represented herein. Sampling used blood alone; tissue repertoires probably differ. Larger estimated richness was generally seen in naive subsets than in memory subsets.

As regards this clone: Its specificity is not known.

This table comes from immunoSEQ multiplex PCR, and its TCRdb copy is limited to in-frame clones, with some not included. The table lists about 2.3 million clones, about 92% of them singletons, with under 0.45% in the top ten. The clonotype originates from a young man in good health. Some clones in this sample may be carry-over from other donors' samples. Sequenced sample: naive CD4+ T cells from PBMCs. Subset specified: CD45RA+ positively selected.

This chain's CDR3 is CASTSGGADYGYTF. CDR3 DNA: TGTGCCAGCACCTCGGGGGGGGCTGACTATGGCTACACCTTC. The chain combines TRBV28 with TRBJ1-2; D is perhaps TRBD1 (6 bases). V lost 7 bases and J lost 3, with 15 bases in between. The CDR3 has 14 amino acids. The V gene's germline CDR1 is MDHEN and CDR2 SYDVKM.